The clone carrying this TCR beta chain was counted many times. The antigen is not known. The data are from a study of post-analysis software for immune sequencing data. Findings and limits, study-wide: The five TRBV segments detected at higher frequency in patients than in controls included TRBV5-6, TRBV5-1 and TRBV20-1.

Germline V gives CDR1 LGHDT, CDR2 YNNKEL (reference sequence). This CDR3 contains 11 residues. V lost 1 base to trimming and J lost 4 bases, with 1 base between them. Unique molecular identifiers were present in the TCR beta cDNA libraries. Each CDR3 protein gets one entry after TCRdb re-called the PCR reads with MiXCR. The sample lists about 460,000 distinct CDR3 sequences; over 35% were seen once. The TCR comes from a girl between 5 and 17 years old with multiple sclerosis. V is TRBV3-1 and J is TRBJ2-5, with D unresolved. The source material was blood. CDR3 sequence reads: CASSQGETQYF. CDR3 nucleotide sequence: TGTGCCAGCAGCCAAGGAGAGACCCAGTACTTC.